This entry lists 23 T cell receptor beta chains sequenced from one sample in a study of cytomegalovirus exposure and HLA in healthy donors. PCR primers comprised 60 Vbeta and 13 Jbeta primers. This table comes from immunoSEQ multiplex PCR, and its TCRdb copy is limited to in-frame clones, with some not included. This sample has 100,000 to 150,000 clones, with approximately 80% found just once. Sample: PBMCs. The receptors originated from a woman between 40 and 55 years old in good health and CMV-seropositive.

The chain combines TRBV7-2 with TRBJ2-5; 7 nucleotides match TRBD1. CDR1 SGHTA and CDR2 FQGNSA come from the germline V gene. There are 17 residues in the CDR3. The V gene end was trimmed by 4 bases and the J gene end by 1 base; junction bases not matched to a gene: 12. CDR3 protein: CASSSSPWTGLQETQYF. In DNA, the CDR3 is TGTGCCAGCAGCTCCTCTCCCTGGACAGGACTCCAAGAGACCCAGTACTTC. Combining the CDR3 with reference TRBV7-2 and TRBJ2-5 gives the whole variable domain GAGVSQSPSNKVTEKGKDVELRCDPISGHTALYWYRQSLGQGLEFLIYFQGNSAPDKSGLPSDRFSAERTGGSVSTLTIQRTQQEDSAVYLCASSSSPWTGLQETQYFGPGTRLLVL.

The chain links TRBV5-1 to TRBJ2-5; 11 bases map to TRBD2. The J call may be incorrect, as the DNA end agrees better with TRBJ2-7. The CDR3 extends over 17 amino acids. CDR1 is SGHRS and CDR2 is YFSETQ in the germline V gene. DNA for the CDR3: TGCGCCAGCAGCTTGGGACTAGCGGGGTCCAACTCCTACGAGCAGTACTTC. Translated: CASSLGLAGSNSYEQYF.

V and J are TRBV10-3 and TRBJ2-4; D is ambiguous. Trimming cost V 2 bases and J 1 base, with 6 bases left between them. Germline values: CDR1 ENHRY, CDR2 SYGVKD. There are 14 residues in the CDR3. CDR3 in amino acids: CAISEQAAKNIQYF. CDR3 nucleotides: TGTGCCATCAGTGAGCAGGCGGCCAAAAACATTCAGTACTTC.

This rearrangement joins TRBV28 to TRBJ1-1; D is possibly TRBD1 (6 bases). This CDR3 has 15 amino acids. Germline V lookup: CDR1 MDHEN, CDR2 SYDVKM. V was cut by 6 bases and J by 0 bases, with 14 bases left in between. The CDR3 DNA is TGTGCCAGCAGGGGGGGGGCCCCACTGAACACTGAAGCTTTCTTT. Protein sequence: CASRGGAPLNTEAFF. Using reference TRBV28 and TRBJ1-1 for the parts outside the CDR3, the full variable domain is DVKVTQSSRYLVKRTGEKVFLECVQDMDHENMFWYRQDPGLGLRLIYFSYDVKMKEKGDIPEGYSVSREKKERFSLILESASTNQTSMYLCASRGGAPLNTEAFFGQGTRLTVV.

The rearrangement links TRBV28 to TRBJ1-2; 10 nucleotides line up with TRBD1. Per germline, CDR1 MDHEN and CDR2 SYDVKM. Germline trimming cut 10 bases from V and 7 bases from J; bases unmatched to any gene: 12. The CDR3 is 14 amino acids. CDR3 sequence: CATPGQGLGGGYTF. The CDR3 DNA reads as TGTGCCACCCCGGGACAGGGGTTGGGGGGTGGCTACACCTTC.

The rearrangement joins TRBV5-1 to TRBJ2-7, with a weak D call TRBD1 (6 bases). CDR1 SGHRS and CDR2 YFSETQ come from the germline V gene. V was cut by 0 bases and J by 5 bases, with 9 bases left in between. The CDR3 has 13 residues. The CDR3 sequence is CASSLGRDNEQYF. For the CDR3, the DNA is TGCGCCAGCAGCTTGGGCAGGGACAACGAGCAGTACTTC.

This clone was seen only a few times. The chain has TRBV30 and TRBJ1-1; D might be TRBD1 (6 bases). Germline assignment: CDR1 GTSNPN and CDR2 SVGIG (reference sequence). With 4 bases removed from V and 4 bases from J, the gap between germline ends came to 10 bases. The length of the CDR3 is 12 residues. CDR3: CAWKRGSTEAFF. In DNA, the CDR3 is TGTGCCTGGAAGAGGGGGAGCACTGAAGCTTTCTTT.

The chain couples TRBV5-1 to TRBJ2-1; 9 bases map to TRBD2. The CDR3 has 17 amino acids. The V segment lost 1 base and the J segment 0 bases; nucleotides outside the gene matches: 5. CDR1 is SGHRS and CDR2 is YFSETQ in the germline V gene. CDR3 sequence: CASSLLAGAGSYNEQFF. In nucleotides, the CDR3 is TGCGCCAGCAGCTTGTTAGCGGGAGCCGGCTCCTACAATGAGCAGTTCTTC.

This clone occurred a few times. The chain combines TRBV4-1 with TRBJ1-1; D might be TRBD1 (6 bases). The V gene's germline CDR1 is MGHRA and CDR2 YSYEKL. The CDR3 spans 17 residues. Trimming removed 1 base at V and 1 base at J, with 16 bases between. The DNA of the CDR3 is TGCGCCAGCAGCCAAGCCAGGGGTGCTGCCAGGAACACTGAAGCTTTCTTT. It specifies CASSQARGAARNTEAFF.

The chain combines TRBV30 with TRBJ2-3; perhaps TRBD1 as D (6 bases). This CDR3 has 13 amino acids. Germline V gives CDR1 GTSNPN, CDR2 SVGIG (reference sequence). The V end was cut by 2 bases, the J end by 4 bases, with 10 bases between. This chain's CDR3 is CAWSSEGADTQYF. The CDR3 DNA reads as TGTGCCTGGAGTAGCGAGGGGGCAGATACGCAGTATTTT.

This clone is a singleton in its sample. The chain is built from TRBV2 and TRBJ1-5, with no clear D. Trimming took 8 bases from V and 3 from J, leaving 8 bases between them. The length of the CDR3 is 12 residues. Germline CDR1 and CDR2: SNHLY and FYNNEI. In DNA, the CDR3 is TGTGCCAGCTCACAGATCAATCAGCCCCAGCATTTT. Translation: CASSQINQPQHF. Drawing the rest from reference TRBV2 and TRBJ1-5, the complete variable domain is EPEVTQTPSHQVTQMGQEVILRCVPISNHLYFYWYRQILGQKVEFLVSFYNNEISEKSEIFDDQFSVERPDGSNFTLKIRSTKLEDSAMYFCASSQINQPQHFGDGTRLSIL.

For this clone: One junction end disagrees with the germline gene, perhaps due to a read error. The CDR3, as DNA: TGTGCCATCAGTGAGTCAGGGGACAGCAATCAGCCCCAGAATTTT. It is translated as CAISESGDSNQPQNF. The rearrangement links TRBV10-3 to TRBJ1-5; 7 bases align to TRBD1. The CDR3 runs to 15 residues. Germline V gene sequence: CDR1 ENHRY, CDR2 SYGVKD.

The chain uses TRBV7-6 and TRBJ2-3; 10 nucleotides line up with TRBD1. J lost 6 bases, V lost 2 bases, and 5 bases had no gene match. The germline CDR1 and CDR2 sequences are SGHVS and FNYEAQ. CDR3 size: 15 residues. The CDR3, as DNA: TGTGCCAGCAGCTTACGACAGGGGGCGCGGGATACGCAGTATTTT. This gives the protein CASSLRQGARDTQYF.

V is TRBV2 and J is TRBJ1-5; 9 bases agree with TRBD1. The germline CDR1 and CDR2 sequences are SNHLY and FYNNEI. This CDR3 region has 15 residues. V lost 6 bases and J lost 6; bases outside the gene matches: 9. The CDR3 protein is CASSRDRETGQPQHF. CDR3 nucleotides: TGTGCCAGCAGCAGGGACAGGGAGACCGGTCAGCCCCAGCATTTT.

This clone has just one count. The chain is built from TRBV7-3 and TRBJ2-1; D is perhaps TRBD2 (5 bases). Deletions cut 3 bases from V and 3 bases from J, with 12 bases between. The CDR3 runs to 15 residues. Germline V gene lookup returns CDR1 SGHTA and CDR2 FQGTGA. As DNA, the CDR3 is TGTGCCAGCAGCTTCGAGAGGGCTAGCTACAATGAGCAGTTCTTC. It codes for CASSFERASYNEQFF.

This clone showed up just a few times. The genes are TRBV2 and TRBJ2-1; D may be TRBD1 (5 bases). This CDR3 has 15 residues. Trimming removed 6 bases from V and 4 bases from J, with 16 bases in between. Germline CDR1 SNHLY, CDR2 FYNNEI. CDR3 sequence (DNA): TGTGCCAGCAGGTCCAGACAGAATTCGTACAATGAGCAGTTCTTC. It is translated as CASRSRQNSYNEQFF.

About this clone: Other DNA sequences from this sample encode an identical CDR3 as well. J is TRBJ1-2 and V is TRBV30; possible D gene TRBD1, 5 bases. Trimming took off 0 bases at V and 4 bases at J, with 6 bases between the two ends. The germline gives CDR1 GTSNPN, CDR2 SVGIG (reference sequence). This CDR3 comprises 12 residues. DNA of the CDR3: TGTGCCTGGAGTGTACAGGTCTATGGCTACACCTTC. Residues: CAWSVQVYGYTF.

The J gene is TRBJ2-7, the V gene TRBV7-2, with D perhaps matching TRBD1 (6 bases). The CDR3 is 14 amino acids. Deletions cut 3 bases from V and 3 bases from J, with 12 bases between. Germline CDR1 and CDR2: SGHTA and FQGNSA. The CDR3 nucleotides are TGTGCCAGCAGCTTTGGGGGCAGGGACTACGAGCAGTACTTC. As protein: CASSFGGRDYEQYF.

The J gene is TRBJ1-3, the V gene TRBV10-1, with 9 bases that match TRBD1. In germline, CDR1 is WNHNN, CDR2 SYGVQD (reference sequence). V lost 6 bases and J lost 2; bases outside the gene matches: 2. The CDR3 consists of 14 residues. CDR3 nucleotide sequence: TGCGCCAGCAGCCGGGACAGGGCTGGAAACACCATATATTTT. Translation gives CASSRDRAGNTIYF.

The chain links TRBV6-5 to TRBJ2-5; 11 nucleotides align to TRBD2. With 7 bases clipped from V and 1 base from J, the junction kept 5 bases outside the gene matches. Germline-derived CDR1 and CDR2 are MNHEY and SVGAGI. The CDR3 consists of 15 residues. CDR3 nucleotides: TGTGCCAGCAAGACTAGCGGGAACCTCCAAGAGACCCAGTACTTC. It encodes CASKTSGNLQETQYF.

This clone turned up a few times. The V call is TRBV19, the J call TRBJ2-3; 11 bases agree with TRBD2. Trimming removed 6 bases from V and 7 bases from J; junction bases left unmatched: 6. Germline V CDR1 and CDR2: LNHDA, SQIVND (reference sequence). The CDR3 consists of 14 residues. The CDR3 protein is CASSPTSGRNTQYF. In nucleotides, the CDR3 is TGTGCCAGTAGCCCTACTAGCGGGAGAAATACGCAGTATTTT.

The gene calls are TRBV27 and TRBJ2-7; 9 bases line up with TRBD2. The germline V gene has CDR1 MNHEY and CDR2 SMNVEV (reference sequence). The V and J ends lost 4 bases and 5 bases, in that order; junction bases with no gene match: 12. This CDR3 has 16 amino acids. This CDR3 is CASSWAGLAGADEQYF. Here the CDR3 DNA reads TGTGCCAGCAGTTGGGCGGGACTAGCCGGGGCCGACGAGCAGTACTTC.

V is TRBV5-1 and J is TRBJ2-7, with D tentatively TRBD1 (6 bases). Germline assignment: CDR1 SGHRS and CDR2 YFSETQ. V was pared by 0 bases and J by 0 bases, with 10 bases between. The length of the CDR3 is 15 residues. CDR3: CASSLDRARSYEQYF. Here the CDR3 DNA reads TGCGCCAGCAGCTTGGACAGGGCGCGCTCCTACGAGCAGTACTTC.